Presented here are 27 T cell receptor beta chains from one specimen sequenced in a study of OX40 agonist ivuxolimab in advanced cancers. Measured with immunoSEQ multiplex PCR; TCRdb has only the in-frame clones, and not every one. The sample records under 90,000 clones, about 93% being singletons. The specimen was CD4+ or CD8+ T cells sorted from blood, collected in a trial of the OX40 agonist ivuxolimab. These receptors originate from an adult with an advanced solid tumor such as melanoma, head and neck, liver or kidney cancer.

This rearrangement joins TRBV4-1 to TRBJ2-1; D ambiguous. Germline CDR1 and CDR2: MGHRA and YSYEKL. Trimming took off 3 bases at V and 12 bases at J, with 15 bases between the two ends. CDR3 length: 13 amino acids. CDR3 DNA sequence: TGCGCCAGCAGCCACTTGGACGGTGCTGGGCAGTTCTTC. Translated: CASSHLDGAGQFF.

The DNA for the CDR3 is TGTGCCAGCAGCGGGCGGACTCCCCCCTACGAGCAGTACTTC. It translates to CASSGRTPPYEQYF. The chain recombines TRBV11-2 with TRBJ2-7, with D possibly being TRBD2 (5 bases). V lost 5 bases and J 2 bases, leaving 13 bases between the germline ends. Per the germline V gene, CDR1 is SGHAT and CDR2 is FQNNGV. There are 14 residues in the CDR3.

The V and J genes are TRBV5-1 and TRBJ2-1; TRBD2 matches at 7 bases. Germline-derived CDR1 and CDR2 are SGHRS and YFSETQ. The CDR3 is 16 residues long. With 4 bases clipped from V and 4 bases from J, the junction kept 11 bases outside the gene matches. The CDR3 sequence is CASSTHLAALYNEQFF. The CDR3 DNA sequence: TGCGCCAGCAGCACGCATCTAGCGGCGCTTTACAATGAGCAGTTCTTC.

The V call is TRBV6-5, the J call TRBJ2-7; TRBD1 matches at 7 bases. V gave up 8 bases and J gave up 3 bases; unmatched junction bases: 13. CDR3 length: 15 amino acids. CDR1 MNHEY and CDR2 SVGAGI come from the germline V gene. The CDR3 region is CASGSTGSGSYEQYF. The DNA for the CDR3 is TGTGCCAGCGGGTCGACAGGGTCTGGTAGCTACGAGCAGTACTTC.

The chain links TRBV7-2 to TRBJ1-2; possibly TRBD1 for D (6 bases). Germline values: CDR1 SGHTA, CDR2 FQGNSA. Between the trimmed V and J ends, which lost 7 bases and 8 bases, there was a span of 14 bases. CDR3 length: 12 amino acids. CDR3 sequence: CASTEQGYGYTF. CDR3 nucleotides: TGTGCCAGCACCGAACAGGGATACGGCTACACCTTC.

The chain uses TRBV28 and TRBJ1-1; D perhaps matches TRBD1 (5 bases). Germline V gene sequence: CDR1 MDHEN, CDR2 SYDVKM. The CDR3 is 15 amino acids. V was shortened by 7 bases and J by 0 bases, with 15 bases between the two germline ends. The CDR3 DNA sequence: TGTGCCAGCACTCCGGCGGGGCGGATGAACACTGAAGCTTTCTTT. It yields the protein CASTPAGRMNTEAFF.

V gene TRBV6-5 combines with J gene TRBJ2-7; D is unclear. The CDR3 runs to 15 residues. Looked up from germline, CDR1 is MNHEY and CDR2 is SVGAGI. V lost 6 bases, J lost 6 bases, and 21 bases lay in between. The CDR3 DNA reads TGTGCCAGCAGCTCCAAGCCCCGCGACGGACCCGAGCAGTACTTC. Translation: CASSSKPRDGPEQYF.

This clone was recorded once. The chain carries TRBV4-1 and TRBJ2-3; maybe TRBD2 (7 bases). V gave up 5 bases and J gave up 2 bases, with 20 bases separating them. The CDR3 runs to 17 residues. The germline gives CDR1 MGHRA, CDR2 YSYEKL. The CDR3 protein is CASSGGGAATYTDTQYF. CDR3 nucleotides: TGCGCCAGCAGCGGCGGGGGCGCAGCGACTTACACAGATACGCAGTATTTT.

The chain is built from TRBV27 and TRBJ2-3, with D perhaps TRBD1 (5 bases). CDR3 length equals 13 residues. Trimming left V 4 bases short and J 13 bases short, with 18 bases between. Germline values: CDR1 MNHEY, CDR2 SMNVEV (reference sequence). CDR3 DNA: TGTGCCAGCAGTTCGCGGACACCACACACGAAGTATTTT. Translation gives CASSSRTPHTKYF.

The rearrangement links TRBV5-1 to TRBJ1-1, with D possibly TRBD1 on 6 matching bases. With 0 bases removed from V and 3 bases from J, the gap between germline ends came to 9 bases. Germline-derived CDR1 and CDR2 are SGHRS and YFSETQ. The CDR3 extends over 14 amino acids. In DNA, the CDR3 is TGCGCCAGCAGCTTGGTTCCAGGGGACACTGAAGCTTTCTTT. Its translation: CASSLVPGDTEAFF. The full variable domain, rest sourced from reference TRBV5-1 and TRBJ1-1, is KAGVTQTPRYLIKTRGQQVTLSCSPISGHRSVSWYQQTPGQGLQFLFEYFSETQRNKGNFPGRFSGRQFSNSRSEMNVSTLELGDSALYLCASSLVPGDTEAFFGQGTRLTVV.

The rearrangement uses TRBV5-4 and TRBJ2-1; D may be TRBD2 (5 bases). V lost 4 bases to trimming and J lost 0 bases, with 14 bases between them. Germline CDR1 and CDR2: SGHNT and YYREEE (reference sequence). The CDR3 contains 16 residues. The CDR3 spells CASSPVATSSYNEQFF. CDR3 DNA: TGTGCCAGCAGCCCAGTAGCGACCAGCTCCTACAATGAGCAGTTCTTC.

The chain employs TRBV7-3 and TRBJ2-7, with TRBD1 identical over 8 bases. Germline V lookup: CDR1 SGHTA, CDR2 FQGTGA. The CDR3 has 15 amino acids. V lost 5 bases, J lost 2 bases, and 8 bases stayed unmatched. The CDR3 reads CASSDTGTGPYEQYF. The CDR3 DNA is TGTGCCAGCAGCGACACCGGGACAGGACCCTACGAGCAGTACTTC.

The chain couples TRBV9 to TRBJ1-2; D is uncertain. Germline V gives CDR1 SGDLS, CDR2 YYNGEE. Trimming pared 0 bases from V and 2 bases from J, leaving 8 bases between. This CDR3 is built from 14 residues. This CDR3 is CASSVESGNYGYTF. CDR3 DNA sequence: TGTGCCAGCAGCGTAGAGTCGGGAAACTATGGCTACACCTTC. The complete variable domain, with remaining parts taken from reference TRBV9 and TRBJ1-2, reads DSGVTQTPKHLITATGQRVTLRCSPRSGDLSVYWYQQSLDQGLQFLIQYYNGEERAKGNILERFSAQQFPDLHSELNLSSLELGDSALYFCASSVESGNYGYTFGSGTRLTVV.

CDR3 coding DNA: TGTGCCAGCAGCCGATCCGGAGTTAACTATGGCTACACCTTC. Its protein is CASSRSGVNYGYTF. The chain uses TRBV7-8 and TRBJ1-2; D unclear. CDR1 and CDR2 (germline): SGHVS, FQNEAQ. Between the trimmed V and J ends, which lost 5 bases and 1 base, there was a span of 11 bases. This CDR3 contains 14 residues.

This chain links TRBV15 with TRBJ1-6; D is unclear. The germline gives CDR1 LNHNV, CDR2 YYDKDF (reference sequence). V lost 8 bases and J 7 bases, leaving 12 bases between the germline ends. The CDR3 sequence is 13 residues long. This chain's CDR3 is CATSGRANSPLHF. CDR3 DNA: TGTGCCACCTCTGGACGGGCAAATTCACCCCTCCACTTT.

The chain carries TRBV4-3 and TRBJ2-4; 8 bases match TRBD1. This CDR3 has 15 residues. J was trimmed by 8 bases and V by 4 bases; bases with no gene match: 10. The germline gives CDR1 LGHNA, CDR2 YSLEER. As DNA, the CDR3 is TGCGCCAGCAGCCTCTCGGACAGGGCTAGCGACATTCAGTACTTC. Protein: CASSLSDRASDIQYF.

The chain joins TRBV9 to TRBJ2-1, with 9 bases fitting TRBD2. V trimming: 3 bases; J trimming: 6 bases; junction bases outside the gene matches: 4. Germline lookup yields CDR1 SGDLS and CDR2 YYNGEE. The CDR3 is made up of 14 amino acids. The CDR3 here is CASSGGTSFNEQFF. The CDR3 nucleotides are TGTGCCAGCAGCGGGGGGACTAGCTTCAATGAGCAGTTCTTC.

This clone was seen more than once but under ten times. This chain links TRBV11-2 with TRBJ1-5, with D perhaps matching TRBD1 (5 bases). Germline V CDR1 and CDR2: SGHAT, FQNNGV. V was shortened by 1 base and J by 6 bases, with 13 bases between the two germline ends. This CDR3 spans 15 amino acids. Here the CDR3 reads CASSLGPRESQPQHF. The CDR3 DNA reads TGTGCCAGCAGCTTAGGACCCAGGGAGAGTCAGCCCCAGCATTTT. Together with reference TRBV11-2 and TRBJ1-5, the CDR3 gives the full variable domain: EAGVAQSPRYKIIEKRQSVAFWCNPISGHATLYWYQQILGQGPKLLIQFQNNGVVDDSQLPKDRFSAERLKGVDSTLKIQPAKLEDSAVYLCASSLGPRESQPQHFGDGTRLSIL.

This clone was observed once. The rearrangement uses TRBV27 and TRBJ1-2; D not certain. The V end lost 3 bases, the J end lost 4 bases, and 12 bases lay between the germline ends. Germline lookup yields CDR1 MNHEY and CDR2 SMNVEV (reference sequence). The CDR3 is 14 residues long. CDR3 bases: TGTGCCAGCAGTTTCGGACCGCAGTCCTATGGCTACACCTTC. Translating gives CASSFGPQSYGYTF.

V is TRBV2 and J is TRBJ2-7; 7 positions match TRBD1. CDR3 length equals 15 residues. The germline V gene encodes CDR1 SNHLY and CDR2 FYNNEI. V trimming: 6 bases; J trimming: 1 base; junction bases outside the gene matches: 9. CDR3 region: CASSMTGTYSYEQYF. The CDR3 nucleotides read TGTGCCAGCAGCATGACAGGGACCTATTCCTACGAGCAGTACTTC. Full variable domain (rest looked up from reference TRBV2 and TRBJ2-7): EPEVTQTPSHQVTQMGQEVILRCVPISNHLYFYWYRQILGQKVEFLVSFYNNEISEKSEIFDDQFSVERPDGSNFTLKIRSTKLEDSAMYFCASSMTGTYSYEQYFGPGTRLTVT.

Comment on this clone: At one end the junction does not follow the germline gene, possibly because of a read error. V usage is TRBV14 and J usage is TRBJ1-1; D uncertain. This CDR3 is 12 amino acids long. Germline V CDR1 and CDR2: SGHDN, FVKESK. This CDR3 is CASSQSSQTMAF. DNA of the CDR3: TGTGCCAGCAGCCAGTCCAGTCAAACCATGGCATTT.

This clone was seen once. The chain carries TRBV6-6 and TRBJ1-1, with D unclear. Germline V gene lookup returns CDR1 MNHNY and CDR2 SVGAGI (reference sequence). V shed 6 bases and J shed 7 bases, with 24 bases lying between them. This CDR3 spans 16 amino acids. In DNA form, the CDR3 reads TGTGCCAGCAGCCTCGCGGGTAGGCCAACACCGAGTGAAGCTTTCTTT. It translates to CASSLAGRPTPSEAFF.

This clone showed up just once. An end of the junction does not agree with germline; a read error may underlie this. The rearrangement joins TRBV5-5 to TRBJ2-7, with 7 bases identical to TRBD2. The germline gives CDR1 SGHKS, CDR2 YYEKEE (reference sequence). The CDR3 is made up of 17 amino acids. The CDR3 DNA is TGTGCCAGCAGCTTTTATGTCGGCGGGAGATACTCCAACGAGCAGTACTTC. It specifies CASSFYVGGRYSNEQYF.

The chain carries TRBV7-9 and TRBJ2-7, with unresolved D. The CDR3 runs to 12 residues. The V end was cut by 5 bases, the J end by 3 bases, with 8 bases between. Germline CDR1 is SEHNR and CDR2 is FQNEAQ (reference sequence). CDR3: CASSPAGYEQYF. The CDR3 DNA follows: TGTGCCAGCAGCCCGGCCGGCTACGAGCAGTACTTC.

V usage is TRBV4-2 and J usage is TRBJ1-4; D is possibly TRBD1 (5 bases). Trimming shortened V by 1 base and J by 8 bases, and 14 bases separated the two germline ends. This CDR3 spans 15 amino acids. The germline V gene encodes CDR1 LGHNA and CDR2 YNFKEQ. This CDR3 is CASSQVEGFGEKLFF. In DNA form, the CDR3 reads TGTGCCAGCAGCCAAGTTGAGGGGTTCGGCGAAAAACTGTTTTTT.

Turning to this clone: An end of the junction does not agree with germline; a read error may underlie this. V gene TRBV7-7 combines with J gene TRBJ1-2; D is possibly TRBD1 (5 bases). Germline CDR1 is SSHAT and CDR2 is FNYEAQ (reference sequence). The CDR3 runs to 16 residues. Here the CDR3 DNA reads TGTGCTAGCAGCTTAGGTCAGGGCCGATCATTCTATGGCTACACCTTC. Residues: CASSLGQGRSFYGYTF.

The chain uses TRBV9 and TRBJ2-7; D might be TRBD1 (6 bases). The CDR3 has 15 amino acids. V shed 0 bases and J shed 2 bases, with 12 bases lying between them. Germline V gene data show CDR1 as SGDLS and CDR2 as YYNGEE. CDR3 DNA: TGTGCCAGCAGCGTAGAAGGAGCAGGGGCCTACGAGCAGTACTTC. Its protein product is CASSVEGAGAYEQYF.